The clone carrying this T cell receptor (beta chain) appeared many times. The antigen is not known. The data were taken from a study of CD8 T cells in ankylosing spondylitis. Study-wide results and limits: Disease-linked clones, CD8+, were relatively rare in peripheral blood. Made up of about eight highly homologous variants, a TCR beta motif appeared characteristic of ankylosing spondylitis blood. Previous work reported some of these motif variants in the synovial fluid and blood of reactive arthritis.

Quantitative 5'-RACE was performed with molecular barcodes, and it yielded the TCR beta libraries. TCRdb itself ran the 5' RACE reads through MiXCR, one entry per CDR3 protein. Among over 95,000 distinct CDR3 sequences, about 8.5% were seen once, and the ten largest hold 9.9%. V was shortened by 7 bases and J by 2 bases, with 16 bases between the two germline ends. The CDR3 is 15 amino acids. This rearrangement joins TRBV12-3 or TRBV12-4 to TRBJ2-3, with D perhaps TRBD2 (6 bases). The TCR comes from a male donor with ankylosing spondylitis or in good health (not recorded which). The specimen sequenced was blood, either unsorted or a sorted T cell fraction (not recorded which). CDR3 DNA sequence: TGTGCCAGCACCCCCCGGGCGGGGCCCACAGATACGCAGTATTTT. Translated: CASTPRAGPTDTQYF.